This is a list of T cell receptor beta chains from one sample in a study of blood T cell repertoires in COVID-19. The data were produced by immunoSEQ multiplex PCR, yet TCRdb's version contains in-frame clones alone and is incomplete. This sample yields some 450,000 clones, of which over 85% are seen a single time; 0.75% to 0.85% belongs to the top ten. Sequencing was carried out using peripheral blood. These receptors originate from a man aged 18 to 30 with COVID-19, enrolled during active disease. CDR3s include the opening cysteine and the closing phenylalanine or tryptophan. Each record gives: V gene, D gene, clone size, J gene, CDR3 DNA, CDR3 protein. D genes are given only for firm matches. Size is stated for part of the rows, as once, few or many counts, or as a class when the clone is expanded.

TRBV9	NA	NA	TRBJ1-2	TGTGCCAGCAGCGAGGGAGACGATTCCCGGGGCTACACCTTC	CASSEGDDSRGYTF
TRBV4-1	NA	NA	TRBJ1-5	TGCGCCAGCAGCCAAGTCGGGAAACTGGGTCAGCCCCAGCATTTT	CASSQVGKLGQPQHF
TRBV5-5	NA	NA	TRBJ2-1	TGTGCCAGCAGCTTGAGGGACTCTTCCTCCTACAATGAGCAGTTCTTC	CASSLRDSSSYNEQFF
TRBV24-1	TRBD2	NA	TRBJ2-5	TGTGCCACCAGTGACCCCACTAGCGTCCAAGAGACCCAGTACTTC	CATSDPTSVQETQYF
TRBV14	TRBD2	NA	TRBJ2-5	TGTGCCAGCAGCCTGGACGGGGGGGTCGAGACCCAGTACTTC	CASSLDGGVETQYF
TRBV6-4	NA	NA	TRBJ2-3	TGTGCCAGCAGTGACTCGGCAGGCACAGATACGCAGTATTTT	CASSDSAGTDTQYF
TRBV12-2	NA	once	TRBJ2-3	TGTGCCGAGGCCCGGGAAACATCAGATACGCAGTATTTT	CAEARETSDTQYF
TRBV6-6	TRBD1	NA	TRBJ1-2	TGTGCCAGCAGAACCCCGGGACAGGGTGTTTATGGCTACACCTTC	CASRTPGQGVYGYTF
TRBV3-1/TRBV3-2	NA	once	TRBJ2-3	TGTGCCAGCAGCCAAGGGCCGTCGCAGTATTTT	CASSQGPSQYF
TRBV5-6	NA	NA	TRBJ2-6	TGTGCCAGCACGCGGGTGGGTCTTTCTGGGGCCAACGTCCTGACTTTC	CASTRVGLSGANVLTF
TRBV10-2	TRBD2	NA	TRBJ2-3	TGCGCCAGCAGTGAGGGAGCGGGAGGTTCCCGTCACACAGATACGCAGTATTTT	CASSEGAGGSRHTDTQYF
TRBV18	NA	NA	TRBJ1-4	TGTGCCAGCTCACCCAAACAGTTAACTAATGAAAAACTGTTTTTT	CASSPKQLTNEKLFF
TRBV5-4	TRBD1	NA	TRBJ1-6	TGTGCCAGCAGCATTCCCGGCGACAGGGTAAATTCACCCCTCCACTTT	CASSIPGDRVNSPLHF
TRBV9	NA	NA	TRBJ1-5	TGTGCCAGCAGCCCGGGACATACGAATCAGCCCCAGCATTTT	CASSPGHTNQPQHF
TRBV5-4	TRBD2	NA	TRBJ2-5	TGTGCCAGCAGCCGAGAGGGGACTAGGCAAGAGACCCAGTACTTC	CASSREGTRQETQYF
TRBV14	NA	NA	TRBJ1-1	TGTGCCAGCAGCCGACACAGGAACACTGAAGCTTTCTTT	CASSRHRNTEAFF
TRBV5-1	TRBD1	once	TRBJ2-3	TGCGCCAGCAACTCAGGGGGACAGGGGGTTCAGTATTTT	CASNSGGQGVQYF
TRBV2	TRBD2	NA	TRBJ2-7	TGTGCCAGCAGGCGGCGGGAGGCAGGTTACGAGCAGTACTTC	CASRRREAGYEQYF
TRBV7-9	NA	few	TRBJ1-6	TGTGCCAGCAGCCCCGAGACAGATTCACCCCTCCACTTT	CASSPETDSPLHF
TRBV19	NA	NA	TRBJ2-7	TGTGCCAGTAGTATTCCTTCGGGTTGGCAGTACTTC	CASSIPSGWQYF